Listed here are 15 T cell receptor beta chains from one sample, sequenced in a study of siplizumab effects on memory and regulatory T cells. Here immunoSEQ multiplex PCR was the method, and the copy in TCRdb shows in-frame clones only, minus some. The sample holds 70,000 to 95,000 clones; about nine tenths are singletons and the top ten take around 16%. Sequencing was done on a sample of CD4+ T cells sorted from blood. Receptors originate from a human donor in good health.

The chain recombines TRBV27 with TRBJ2-7, with a weak D call TRBD2 (5 bases). CDR3 length: 15 amino acids. The germline CDR1 and CDR2 sequences are MNHEY and SMNVEV (reference sequence). V dropped 2 bases and J dropped 2 bases, with 13 bases sitting between them. DNA of the CDR3: TGTGCCAGCAGTTTAAGGTGGACGGGGACCTACGAGCAGTACTTC. Its translation is CASSLRWTGTYEQYF.

V gene TRBV27 combines with J gene TRBJ2-3; 10 bases align to TRBD2. This CDR3 spans 18 amino acids. Germline trimming cut 3 bases from V and 6 bases from J; bases unmatched to any gene: 15. The germline gives CDR1 MNHEY, CDR2 SMNVEV (reference sequence). CDR3 coding DNA: TGTGCCAGCAGTTTCATCTACTCAAGCGGGAGGGCCGGGGATACGCAGTATTTT. The encoded protein is CASSFIYSSGRAGDTQYF.

V gene TRBV5-1 combines with J gene TRBJ2-1; 12 bases match TRBD2. Per germline, CDR1 SGHRS and CDR2 YFSETQ. CDR3 size: 16 residues. Trimming removed 1 base from V and 10 bases from J; junction bases left unmatched: 9. CDR3 sequence (DNA): TGCGCCAGCAGCTTGAGGACTAGCGGGAACCTTAGAGAGCAGTTCTTC. Its translation is CASSLRTSGNLREQFF.

This chain links TRBV12-5 with TRBJ2-3; 12 bases agree with TRBD2. The germline V gene has CDR1 LGHNT and CDR2 FRNRAP. The CDR3 has 15 residues. With 7 bases clipped from V and 4 bases from J, the junction kept 6 bases outside the gene matches. CDR3 in DNA: TGTGCTAGTGACGCTAGCGGGAGGGGCCCAGATACGCAGTATTTT. Amino acid sequence: CASDASGRGPDTQYF. The full variable domain, in which reference TRBV12-5 and TRBJ2-3 provide the parts outside the CDR3, is DARVTQTPRHKVTEMGQEVTMRCQPILGHNTVFWYRQTMMQGLELLAYFRNRAPLDDSGMPKDRFSAEMPDATLATLKIQPSEPRDSAVYFCASDASGRGPDTQYFGPGTRLTVL.

V and J are TRBV7-2 and TRBJ2-7; 11 bases map to TRBD2. The CDR3 sequence is 16 residues long. With V trimmed by 0 bases and J by 2 bases, 3 bases remained unmatched. From germline, CDR1 is SGHTA and CDR2 FQGNSA. The CDR3 bases are TGTGCCAGCAGCTTAGCGTCTAGCGGGAGGACCTACGAGCAGTACTTC. Amino acid sequence: CASSLASSGRTYEQYF.

The rearrangement links TRBV5-1 to TRBJ2-1, with D tentatively TRBD1 (6 bases). Germline V gene data show CDR1 as SGHRS and CDR2 as YFSETQ. This CDR3 comprises 14 residues. Trimming removed 2 bases from V and 5 bases from J, with 11 bases in between. The CDR3 spells CASSFRGRDNEQFF. The CDR3 DNA reads as TGCGCCAGCAGCTTCAGGGGCCGGGACAATGAGCAGTTCTTC.

The rearrangement uses TRBV7-3 and TRBJ2-3; D is unresolved. CDR1 and CDR2 (germline): SGHTA, FQGTGA. This CDR3 contains 14 residues. The V end lost 2 bases, the J end lost 4 bases, and 10 bases lay between the germline ends. In DNA, the CDR3 is TGTGCCAGCAGCTTAGGGCCGTCCTCAGATACGCAGTATTTT. Protein product: CASSLGPSSDTQYF.

The V call is TRBV4-3, the J call TRBJ2-7, with 8 bases that match TRBD1. CDR1 LGHNA and CDR2 YSLEER come from the germline V gene. Trimming took 0 bases from V and 0 from J; bases not matched to a gene: 1. This CDR3 is 15 amino acids long. This chain's CDR3 is CASSQETGGSYEQYF. CDR3 bases: TGCGCCAGCAGCCAAGAAACAGGGGGCTCCTACGAGCAGTACTTC.

The chain combines TRBV11-3 with TRBJ2-5; no reliable D call. V dropped 4 bases and J dropped 4 bases, with 7 bases sitting between them. Germline lookup yields CDR1 SGHNT and CDR2 YENEEA. CDR3 length equals 12 residues. CDR3 nucleotides: TGTGCCAGCAGCTCCCACGGAGAGACCCAGTACTTC. The encoded protein is CASSSHGETQYF.

The chain carries TRBV5-8 and TRBJ2-6; D is unclear. CDR3 length: 14 residues. Between the trimmed V and J ends, which lost 9 bases and 0 bases, there was a span of 10 bases. Germline-derived CDR1 and CDR2 are SGHTS and YDEGEE. CDR3 loop: CATVMFSGANVLTF. The CDR3 DNA sequence: TGTGCCACCGTGATGTTCTCTGGGGCCAACGTCCTGACTTTC.

The rearrangement uses TRBV30 and TRBJ2-5; 10 nucleotides line up with TRBD2. Germline CDR1 and CDR2: GTSNPN and SVGIG (reference sequence). The CDR3 loop spans 15 amino acids. Germline trimming cut 4 bases from V and 7 bases from J; bases unmatched to any gene: 12. The CDR3 is CAWTISSGSRGTQYF. The CDR3 DNA follows: TGTGCCTGGACCATTTCTAGCGGGAGCAGGGGGACCCAGTACTTC.

V is TRBV29-1 and J is TRBJ2-1; 10 bases match TRBD2. The CDR3 runs to 16 residues. With 3 bases clipped from V and 7 bases from J, the junction kept 12 bases outside the gene matches. Germline CDR1 reads SQVTM; CDR2 reads ANQGSEA. CDR3 nucleotide sequence: TGCAGCGTTGAGGGGAAAGCGGGAGGGCCTCGAAATGAGCAGTTCTTC. Protein: CSVEGKAGGPRNEQFF.

The chain combines TRBV30 with TRBJ1-6, with 11 bases aligning to TRBD1. Per germline, CDR1 GTSNPN and CDR2 SVGIG (reference sequence). The CDR3 covers 16 residues. The V segment lost 2 bases and the J segment 9 bases; nucleotides outside the gene matches: 9. The CDR3 is CAWSPTGGQGVSPLHF. The DNA for the CDR3 is TGTGCCTGGAGTCCAACGGGGGGACAGGGGGTTTCACCCCTCCACTTT. The whole variable domain, filled in from reference TRBV30 and TRBJ1-6, reads SQTIHQWPATLVQPVGSPLSLECTVEGTSNPNLYWYRQAAGRGLQLLFYSVGIGQISSEVPQNLSASRPQDRQFILSSKKLLLSDSGFYLCAWSPTGGQGVSPLHFGNGTRLTVT.

This chain connects TRBV7-9 to TRBJ2-2; D possibly corresponds to TRBD1 (6 bases). V lost 5 bases to trimming and J lost 4 bases, with 17 bases between them. The CDR3 covers 16 residues. Looked up from germline, CDR1 is SEHNR and CDR2 is FQNEAQ (reference sequence). The CDR3: CASSLYTGQGTGELFF. The CDR3 DNA reads as TGTGCCAGCAGCCTATATACAGGGCAGGGCACCGGGGAGCTGTTTTTT.

This sequence joins TRBV27 and TRBJ1-5; D not resolved. In germline, CDR1 is MNHEY, CDR2 SMNVEV (reference sequence). The length of the CDR3 is 13 residues. The germline V and J ends were trimmed by 6 bases and 2 bases, with 8 bases remaining between them. This CDR3 reads CASRGQGNQPQHF. The CDR3 DNA sequence: TGTGCCAGCAGAGGGCAGGGCAATCAGCCCCAGCATTTT.